The 9 T cell receptor beta chains presented below share a single source sample, sequenced in a study of T cell responses to AZD1222 COVID-19 vaccine. Sequencing used immunoSEQ multiplex PCR; TCRdb keeps in-frame clones, though not all of them. The sample lists approximately 110,000 clones, roughly 87% occurring once. The material was peripheral blood, obtained on day 0 of AZD1222 vaccination. The source of these receptors is an adult in good health.

The table lists this clone with a count of one. The CDR3: CASARRSSYEQYF. CDR3 nucleotides: TGTGCCAGCGCTCGGAGGAGCTCCTACGAGCAGTACTTC. This sequence joins TRBV12-3 or TRBV12-4 and TRBJ2-7; tentatively, D is TRBD2 (5 bases). Deletions cut 8 bases from V and 0 bases from J, with 11 bases between. The CDR3 is 13 residues long.

This clone was observed once. The chain recombines TRBV15 with TRBJ1-4; D call uncertain. Germline V gene data show CDR1 as LNHNV and CDR2 as YYDKDF (reference sequence). Trimming cost V 0 bases and J 7 bases, with 9 bases left between them. The CDR3 totals 14 residues. This CDR3 reads CATSRDTRGEKLFF. The CDR3 DNA reads as TGTGCCACCAGCAGAGATACCCGGGGTGAAAAACTGTTTTTT.

The rearrangement uses TRBV6-5 and TRBJ2-7; 7 nucleotides line up with TRBD1. Germline V lookup: CDR1 MNHEY, CDR2 SVGAGI. V lost 6 bases and J lost 0; bases outside the gene matches: 8. The CDR3 has 15 residues. Here the CDR3 reads CASSDRTGSSYEQYF. CDR3 bases: TGTGCCAGCAGCGATCGGACAGGAAGCTCCTACGAGCAGTACTTC.

This chain joins TRBV5-1 and TRBJ1-1, with D possibly matching TRBD1 (5 bases). V was clipped by 1 base and J by 0 bases, with 7 bases between them. CDR3 length: 14 residues. CDR1 is SGHRS, CDR2 YFSETQ, per germline. CDR3 protein: CASSLTGLNTEAFF. The CDR3, as DNA: TGCGCCAGCAGCTTGACGGGACTGAACACTGAAGCTTTCTTT. Together with reference TRBV5-1 and TRBJ1-1, the CDR3 gives the full variable domain: KAGVTQTPRYLIKTRGQQVTLSCSPISGHRSVSWYQQTPGQGLQFLFEYFSETQRNKGNFPGRFSGRQFSNSRSEMNVSTLELGDSALYLCASSLTGLNTEAFFGQGTRLTVV.

CDR3 residues: CASSLDRVHEQYF. The CDR3 coding sequence is TGTGCCAGCAGCTTGGACAGGGTCCACGAGCAGTACTTC. The chain combines TRBV5-6 with TRBJ2-7, with D perhaps matching TRBD1 (6 bases). Germline V gives CDR1 SGHDT, CDR2 YYEEEE. V lost 0 bases, J lost 5 bases, and 9 bases lay in between. This CDR3 has 13 residues.

The genes are TRBV29-1 and TRBJ1-2, with D unresolved. The CDR3 length is 9 residues. CDR1 and CDR2 (germline): SQVTM, ANQGSEA. Trimming stripped 8 bases from V and 4 bases from J, with 5 bases between. The CDR3 loop is CSSPYGYTF. The DNA of the CDR3 is TGCAGCTCCCCCTATGGCTACACCTTC.

The sample holds one count of this clone. V and J are TRBV5-6 and TRBJ2-7; the D gene is possibly TRBD2 (6 bases). V was pared by 4 bases and J by 7 bases, with 21 bases between. The length of the CDR3 is 15 residues. Germline V CDR1 and CDR2: SGHDT, YYEEEE. The CDR3 protein is CASSGGAGTLVEQYF. The CDR3 DNA follows: TGTGCCAGCAGCGGCGGGGCCGGGACTCTAGTTGAGCAGTACTTC. Full variable domain (missing parts from reference TRBV5-6 and TRBJ2-7): DAGVTQSPTHLIKTRGQQVTLRCSPKSGHDTVSWYQQALGQGPQFIFQYYEEEERQRGNFPDRFSGHQFPNYSSELNVNALLLGDSALYLCASSGGAGTLVEQYFGPGTRLTVT.

The gene calls are TRBV28 and TRBJ1-5, with 8 bases that match TRBD1. CDR1 is MDHEN and CDR2 is SYDVKM in the germline V gene. This CDR3 is 14 amino acids long. With 6 bases clipped from V and 6 bases from J, the junction kept 7 bases outside the gene matches. The CDR3 here is CASRTTGASQPQHF. In DNA, the CDR3 is TGTGCCAGCAGGACGACAGGGGCCAGTCAGCCCCAGCATTTT.

The chain joins TRBV6-2 or TRBV6-3 to TRBJ2-3; D is perhaps TRBD1 or TRBD2 (5 bases each). Germline CDR1 is MNHEY and CDR2 is SVGEGT. The CDR3 loop spans 17 amino acids. The V and J ends lost 2 bases and 0 bases respectively, with 15 bases between them. The CDR3 bases are TGTGCCAGCAGTTACGAGGGGACGGTGGCTAGCACAGATACGCAGTATTTT. Translated: CASSYEGTVASTDTQYF.